These 28 T cell receptor beta chains originate from one sample sequenced in a study of vaccination and CD4 T cells after COVID-19. No antigens are known for them. The Oncomine TCR Beta short-read assay was applied to DNA of cultured CD4+ T cells. TCRdb fed the PCR reads into MiXCR, producing one record per CDR3 protein. The table includes some 11,000 distinct CDR3 sequences, more than 25% detected once. Noted treatment: roughly 10-day PBMC culture with coronavirus spike peptide pools or control peptides (ViraFEST assay). Material: cultured CD4+ T cells from blood. These TCRs come from a human donor with COVID-19.

V and J are TRBV7-2 and TRBJ1-5; D unresolved. The germline V and J ends were trimmed by 1 base and 4 bases, with 14 bases remaining between them. This CDR3 contains 16 residues. The germline CDR1 and CDR2 sequences are SGHTA and FQGNSA. DNA for the CDR3: TGTGCCAGCAGCTTAGAGGTTGGATCGCGTAATCAGCCCCAGCATTTT. This encodes CASSLEVGSRNQPQHF.

The chain has TRBV6-5 and TRBJ1-6; 8 bases agree with TRBD1. This CDR3 is 16 amino acids long. Unmatched junction bases numbered 9, after V lost 2 bases and J lost 9 bases. Looked up from germline, CDR1 is MNHEY and CDR2 is SVGAGI. CDR3 in DNA: TGTGCCAGCAGTTACCAGGGGGCGCCCATGGGTTCACCCCTCCACTTT. As protein: CASSYQGAPMGSPLHF.

About this clonotype: Germline and junction disagree at one end, which may indicate a read error. The V and J genes are TRBV7-2 and TRBJ1-1; TRBD1 is a possible D gene (6 bases). Germline CDR1 reads SGHTA; CDR2 reads FQGNSA. The CDR3 is 14 residues long. The CDR3 DNA sequence: TGTGCCAGCACCTTAGCAGGGGTTGGTACTGAAGCTTTCTTT. The encoded protein is CASTLAGVGTEAFF.

This clonotype was seen a few times. The chain employs TRBV7-2 and TRBJ1-1, with 7 bases that match TRBD1. The length of the CDR3 is 16 residues. Germline CDR1 is SGHTA and CDR2 is FQGNSA. Trimming at V came to 1 base and at J to 4 bases, leaving 9 bases not matched to a gene. The CDR3 reads CASSLDGQVMGTEAFF. DNA of the CDR3: TGTGCCAGCAGCTTAGATGGACAGGTAATGGGCACTGAAGCTTTCTTT.

Concerning this clonotype: Its ends do not fully match the called genes, so a read error is possible. This chain links TRBV2 with TRBJ1-5; D is perhaps TRBD1 (6 bases). Germline lookup yields CDR1 SNHLY and CDR2 FYNNEI. This CDR3 is 16 amino acids long. CDR3 nucleotide sequence: TGTGTCAGCAGTGAATTTTCTCCAGGGGTTAATCAGCCCCAGCATTTT. The encoded protein is CVSSEFSPGVNQPQHF.

The rearrangement links TRBV7-2 to TRBJ1-6, with 9 bases fitting TRBD1. CDR1 SGHTA and CDR2 FQGNSA come from the germline V gene. The V and J ends lost 4 bases and 1 base, in that order; junction bases with no gene match: 5. The CDR3 length is 17 residues. The CDR3 is CASSSGQGSSYNSPLHF. DNA of the CDR3: TGTGCCAGCAGCTCGGGACAGGGCAGTTCCTATAATTCACCCCTCCACTTT.

The rearrangement joins TRBV12-3 or TRBV12-4 to TRBJ1-1; 7 bases line up with TRBD1. This CDR3 is 17 amino acids long. V shed 2 bases, J shed 3 bases, and the junction held 12 bases outside the gene matches. CDR3 DNA: TGTGCCAGCAGTTTATTGAGGGGGCGGGTGGGAGACACTGAAGCTTTCTTT. It yields the protein CASSLLRGRVGDTEAFF.

This clonotype was detected a few times. The CDR3 nucleotides are TGTGCCTGGAGTGTAACAGGGAGGGGTGGCTACACCTTC. Residues: CAWSVTGRGGYTF. The rearrangement joins TRBV30 to TRBJ1-2; weak D call: TRBD1 (6 bases). The CDR3 consists of 13 residues. Trimming removed 0 bases from V and 7 bases from J, with 12 bases in between. Germline V lookup: CDR1 GTSNPN, CDR2 SVGIG (reference sequence).

The chain combines TRBV19 with TRBJ1-2, with TRBD1 identical over 7 bases. The CDR3 runs 13 residues. Losses at the gene ends were 7 bases for V and 8 bases for J; bases not matched to a gene: 10. CDR1 LNHDA and CDR2 SQIVND come from the germline V gene (reference sequence). The CDR3 nucleotides are TGTGCCAGTAAGAAAACAGGGGTGGAGGGCTACACCTTC. Its translation: CASKKTGVEGYTF.

The chain couples TRBV19 to TRBJ2-1; 16 positions match TRBD2. CDR1 is LNHDA and CDR2 is SQIVND in the germline V gene (reference sequence). The length of the CDR3 is 17 residues. The V segment lost 4 bases and the J segment 5 bases; nucleotides outside the gene matches: 5. CDR3 region: CASSTPGLAGGNNEQFF. The CDR3 coding sequence is TGTGCCAGTAGTACCCCGGGACTAGCGGGGGGGAACAATGAGCAGTTCTTC.

This clonotype was observed a handful of times. V and J are TRBV2 and TRBJ1-6, with TRBD1 as a possible D gene (5 bases). V lost 3 bases to trimming and J lost 7 bases, with 13 bases between them. CDR3 length: 15 amino acids. CDR1 is SNHLY, CDR2 FYNNEI, per germline. The DNA for the CDR3 is TGTGCCAGCAGTGAGGAGGGGCTGACGAATTCACCCCTCCACTTT. The encoded protein is CASSEEGLTNSPLHF.

This clonotype is deemed medium-sized (0.01 to 0.1%). The rearrangement joins TRBV4-2 to TRBJ1-2; no reliable D call. Per the germline V gene, CDR1 is LGHNA and CDR2 is YNFKEQ. This CDR3 has 15 amino acids. V was cut by 4 bases and J by 6 bases, with 18 bases left in between. CDR3 amino acids: CASSPQRGGVDGYTF. CDR3 sequence (DNA): TGTGCCAGCAGCCCCCAGCGCGGCGGTGTCGATGGCTACACCTTC.

The chain uses TRBV7-9 and TRBJ2-6, with D tentatively TRBD1 or TRBD2 (7 bases each). The germline V gene encodes CDR1 SEHNR and CDR2 FQNEAQ (reference sequence). CDR3 length: 18 residues. Deletions cut 4 bases from V and 0 bases from J, with 16 bases between. The CDR3 region is CASSSRGGGGSGANVLTF. The CDR3 DNA reads TGTGCCAGCAGCTCCAGGGGGGGGGGCGGCTCTGGGGCCAACGTCCTGACTTTC. The variable domain in full, completed from reference TRBV7-9 and TRBJ2-6, reads DTGVSQNPRHKITKRGQNVTFRCDPISEHNRLYWYRQTLGQGPEFLTYFQNEAQLEKSRLLSDRFSAERPKGSFSTLEIQRTEQGDSAMYLCASSSRGGGGSGANVLTFGAGSRLTVL.

This clonotype appeared a few times. This chain joins TRBV15 and TRBJ2-5; 7 bases are shared with TRBD2. Germline CDR1 and CDR2: LNHNV and YYDKDF (reference sequence). CDR3 size: 15 residues. Trimming removed 3 bases from V and 5 bases from J; junction bases left unmatched: 9. The CDR3 DNA reads as TGTGCCACCAGCAGTGGGGCTTGGGGGGGGGAGACCCAGTACTTC. Translating gives CATSSGAWGGETQYF.

This clonotype was observed a few times. V and J are TRBV20-1 and TRBJ2-3, with 7 bases matching TRBD2. Per germline, CDR1 DFQATT and CDR2 SNEGSKA (reference sequence). The CDR3 runs to 18 residues. Losses at the gene ends were 0 bases for V and 4 bases for J; bases not matched to a gene: 16. DNA of the CDR3: TGCAGTGCTAGAGATGTAGTTGGGGCGGGGGTTCGGGCAGATACGCAGTATTTT. As protein: CSARDVVGAGVRADTQYF.

The chain joins TRBV19 to TRBJ1-3; D is possibly TRBD1 (6 bases). The germline gives CDR1 LNHDA, CDR2 SQIVND (reference sequence). The CDR3 length is 14 residues. V dropped 8 bases and J dropped 2 bases, with 13 bases sitting between them. The CDR3 DNA reads TGTGCCAGTCAAACAGGGACTCCTGGAAACACCATATATTTT. Translating it yields CASQTGTPGNTIYF.

This clonotype turned up a few times. This chain connects TRBV29-1 to TRBJ1-5; D perhaps matches TRBD1 (5 bases). Looked up from germline, CDR1 is SQVTM and CDR2 is ANQGSEA. The CDR3 has 13 amino acids. Trimming pared 6 bases from V and 4 bases from J, leaving 13 bases between. Written as DNA, the CDR3 is TGCAGCGTGCAGGGAGGATTTAATCAGCCCCAGCATTTT. This sequence encodes CSVQGGFNQPQHF.

The chain carries TRBV5-4 and TRBJ1-6; maybe TRBD1 (6 bases). V was clipped by 5 bases and J by 8 bases, with 17 bases between them. In germline, CDR1 is SGHNT, CDR2 YYREEE (reference sequence). The CDR3 spans 15 residues. The CDR3 sequence: CASSGGEGGYSPLHF. CDR3 DNA: TGTGCCAGCAGTGGGGGCGAGGGGGGATATTCACCCCTCCACTTT. Complete variable domain (other parts from reference TRBV5-4 and TRBJ1-6): ETGVTQSPTHLIKTRGQQVTLRCSSQSGHNTVSWYQQALGQGPQFIFQYYREEENGRGNFPPRFSGLQFPNYSSELNVNALELDDSALYLCASSGGEGGYSPLHFGNGTRLTVT.

Only a few counts were recorded for this clonotype. The CDR3 end shows no conserved phenylalanine or tryptophan, and so a read error is likely. The limits of the CDR3 on the DNA are not certain, so only TCRdb's listed CDR3 is given. The chain combines TRBV4-2 with TRBJ2-3; TRBD2, as called in the table, went unchecked against the DNA. The CDR3 is 14 amino acids long, termini counted. Per the germline V gene, CDR1 is LGHNA and CDR2 is YNFKEQ. CDR3 amino acids: CASSQDHPGLGPQL.

The rearrangement links TRBV7-3 to TRBJ2-1; the D gene is possibly TRBD1 (5 bases). V lost 5 bases to trimming and J lost 7 bases, with 21 bases between them. Germline CDR1 and CDR2: SGHTA and FQGTGA. The CDR3 extends over 16 amino acids. CDR3 DNA sequence: TGTGCCAGCAGCACAACACCGGGCAGGGCTCTGAATGAGCAGTTCTTC. This codes for CASSTTPGRALNEQFF. Supplemented by reference TRBV7-3 and TRBJ2-1, the full variable domain reads GAGVSQTPSNKVTEKGKYVELRCDPISGHTALYWYRQSLGQGPEFLIYFQGTGAADDSGLPNDRFFAVRPEGSVSTLKIQRTERGDSAVYLCASSTTPGRALNEQFFGPGTRLTVL.

This clonotype was seen only a few times. The rearrangement joins TRBV19 to TRBJ2-5; TRBD2 agrees at 7 bases. The length of the CDR3 is 14 residues. The germline gives CDR1 LNHDA, CDR2 SQIVND (reference sequence). V lost 5 bases to trimming and J lost 1 base; unmatched junction nucleotides: 4. The DNA of the CDR3 is TGTGCCAGTAGTGGAGGACTAGTCCAAGAGACCCAGTACTTC. It is translated as CASSGGLVQETQYF.

The chain carries TRBV6-1 and TRBJ2-4; perhaps TRBD1 as D (5 bases). Trimming pared 6 bases from V and 1 base from J, leaving 10 bases between. The CDR3 is 14 residues long. Germline-derived CDR1 and CDR2 are MNHNS and SASEGT. The DNA for the CDR3 is TGTGCCAGCAGATTGGACAACGCCAAAAACATTCAGTACTTC. This sequence encodes CASRLDNAKNIQYF.

The V gene is TRBV2, the J gene TRBJ1-5; 9 bases match TRBD1. This CDR3 region has 15 residues. Germline assignment: CDR1 SNHLY and CDR2 FYNNEI. V dropped 6 bases and J dropped 5; count of bases not matched to a gene: 8. CDR3 sequence: CASSGWGQGDQPQHF. In DNA form, the CDR3 reads TGTGCCAGCAGCGGTTGGGGACAGGGCGATCAGCCCCAGCATTTT.

The chain is built from TRBV2 and TRBJ1-4; the D is unclear. From germline, CDR1 is SNHLY and CDR2 FYNNEI. CDR3 length: 13 amino acids. V was shortened by 10 bases and J by 8 bases, with 17 bases between the two germline ends. The CDR3 DNA sequence: TGTGCCATAGCACGGAGGCGAGGGGAAAAACTGTTTTTT. Translated, it gives CAIARRRGEKLFF.

This clonotype was counted only a few times. This chain uses TRBV20-1 with TRBJ1-2; a weak D match, TRBD1 (5 bases). This CDR3 has 14 amino acids. Germline V gene lookup returns CDR1 DFQATT and CDR2 SNEGSKA (reference sequence). Trimming took 4 bases from V and 8 from J, leaving 20 bases between them. The CDR3 reads CSATSGGDRYGYTF. CDR3 in DNA: TGCAGTGCTACCAGTGGGGGGGACCGCTACGGCTACACCTTC.

In its sample, this clonotype was seen a few times. The chain links TRBV20-1 to TRBJ2-7, with 8 bases identical to TRBD1. This CDR3 contains 13 residues. Per germline, CDR1 DFQATT and CDR2 SNEGSKA (reference sequence). Trimming took 6 bases from V and 3 from J; bases not matched to a gene: 7. The CDR3, as DNA: TGCAGTGCGTCCCGGGACAGGTACTACGAGCAGTACTTC. This gives the protein CSASRDRYYEQYF.

The chain uses TRBV6-1 and TRBJ1-6; 7 nucleotides align to TRBD1. V was pared by 7 bases and J by 3 bases, with 0 bases of the junction left unmatched. The germline V gene has CDR1 MNHNS and CDR2 SASEGT. This CDR3 is built from 13 residues. CDR3 nucleotides: TGTGCCAGCACAGGGGGCTATAATTCACCCCTCCACTTT. As protein: CASTGGYNSPLHF.

V usage is TRBV14 and J usage is TRBJ1-6; no clear D gene. Between the trimmed V and J ends, which lost 4 bases and 7 bases, there was a span of 8 bases. Germline CDR1 SGHDN, CDR2 FVKESK. The CDR3 totals 13 residues. The DNA of the CDR3 is TGTGCCAGCAGCCTAAGGGAGAATTCACCCCTCCACTTT. Residues: CASSLRENSPLHF.